In its sample, the clone carrying this TCR beta chain was seen a few times. Its antigen is not identified. The entry originates in a study of identical twins. Trimming removed 5 bases at V and 6 bases at J, with 15 bases between. The length of the CDR3 is 13 residues. In germline, CDR1 is DFQATT, CDR2 SNEGSKA (reference sequence). Whole-study findings and limits: Models underestimated TCR alpha sharing (out-of-frame) in monozygotic twins.

Unique molecular identifiers were present on the cDNA, which also gained a universal primer site by template switching. One entry per CDR3 protein results from TCRdb running MiXCR on the 5' RACE reads. Of approximately 240,000 distinct CDR3 sequences in the sample, over 12% were seen once. The rearrangement joins TRBV20-1 to TRBJ2-3; tentatively, D is TRBD2 (5 bases). The sequence was obtained from a woman aged 18-30 years in good health. The sequenced sample was memory (CD45RO+) T cells sorted from blood. This chain's CDR3 is CSAALPGSDTQYF. The CDR3 bases are TGCAGTGCTGCGCTCCCGGGGTCCGATACGCAGTATTTT.